The clone carrying this TCR beta chain was found a few times. TCR beta CDR3 region amplification was performed from RNA transcripts. HTBI primers were used for first-round RT-PCR of the TCR CDR3. A single record per CDR3 protein comes from TCRdb applying MiXCR to the multiplex PCR reads. This table holds over 450,000 distinct CDR3 sequences, approximately 15% found once. These data come from a study of T cells in Graves' hyperthyroidism and ophthalmopathy. Germline assignment: CDR1 SGHAT and CDR2 FQNNGV. V lost 5 bases and J lost 3, with 14 bases in between. The CDR3 is 14 residues long. The V and J genes are TRBV11-2 and TRBJ2-7; tentative D call: TRBD1 (6 bases). The sample was blood. This sequence originates from a woman aged 18-35 years with Graves' hyperthyroidism. The CDR3 region is CASSPTGPLYEQYF. The CDR3 region has the DNA TGTGCCAGCAGCCCGACAGGTCCCCTCTACGAGCAGTACTTC.